The 10 T cell receptor beta chains below all came from one sample that was sequenced in a study of regulatory T cells in long-lasting Graves disease. The authors built TCR beta libraries using iRepertoire HTBI primers and Arm-PCR of CDR3 regions. TCRdb re-derived calls from the multiplex PCR reads in MiXCR, one entry per CDR3 protein. The table lists about 450,000 distinct CDR3 sequences, less than 15% of them singletons. Documented time point: newly diagnosed GD, antithyroid drugs for less than 3 months. The TCR library was made from RNA that had been extracted from PBMCs in TRIzol. This sample also belongs to another study, concerning T cells in Graves' hyperthyroidism and ophthalmopathy.

The material was peripheral blood mononuclear cells (PBMCs), obtained at new diagnosis, from a patient treated with antithyroid drugs. Receptor source: a woman in her forties or fifties with Graves disease.

This clonotype was seen many times. CDR3 loop: CASSVATGTAYEQYF. Written as DNA, the CDR3 is TGTGCCAGCAGCGTAGCTACGGGGACAGCCTACGAGCAGTACTTC. This rearrangement joins TRBV9 to TRBJ2-7, with 7 bases that match TRBD1. V was clipped by 0 bases and J by 2 bases; unmatched bases: 5. Germline CDR1 is SGDLS and CDR2 is YYNGEE. The length of the CDR3 is 15 residues.

This chain uses TRBV28 with TRBJ2-5; the D gene is possibly TRBD2 (6 bases). The CDR3 is 15 amino acids. The V end lost 5 bases, the J end lost 3 bases, and 16 bases lay between the germline ends. CDR1 and CDR2 (germline): MDHEN, SYDVKM. The CDR3 sequence: CASSLRHGGKETQYF. The CDR3 DNA is TGTGCCAGCAGTCTCCGACACGGGGGTAAAGAGACCCAGTACTTC.

The V and J genes are TRBV3-1 and TRBJ2-3, with 12 bases aligning to TRBD2. Germline V CDR1 and CDR2: LGHDT, YNNKEL (reference sequence). Trimming took 4 bases from V and 4 from J; bases not matched to a gene: 6. The CDR3 totals 16 residues. This CDR3 is CASSLRLAGVADTQYF. The CDR3 DNA sequence: TGTGCCAGCAGCCTTCGACTAGCGGGAGTAGCAGATACGCAGTATTTT.

This clonotype occurred a few times. This clone may be a read error of a much larger clone one base away. The V gene is TRBV7-2, the J gene TRBJ2-1, with D perhaps TRBD1 (6 bases). Germline V CDR1 and CDR2: SGHTA, FQGNSA. The CDR3 loop spans 15 amino acids. CDR3 DNA: TGTGCCAGCAGCTTCCAGACAGGATTTACAATGAAGCAGCTCTTC. Translation gives CASSFQTGFTMKQLF.

This clonotype was counted ten times or more. The chain is built from TRBV20-1 and TRBJ2-7; TRBD1 might be the D (6 bases). CDR1 DFQATT and CDR2 SNEGSKA come from the germline V gene (reference sequence). Trimming took off 6 bases at V and 4 bases at J, with 16 bases between the two ends. The CDR3 loop spans 13 amino acids. CDR3 in DNA: TGCAGTGCCCTGGGGGCAGGTTTATACGAGCAGTACTTC. The encoded protein is CSALGAGLYEQYF.

This clonotype appeared many times. V is TRBV6-2 or TRBV6-3 and J is TRBJ2-3; unclear D gene. The length of the CDR3 is 16 residues. V was cut by 1 base and J by 0 bases, with 11 bases left in between. Germline V gives CDR1 MNHEY, CDR2 SVGEGT. CDR3 in DNA: TGTGCCAGCAGTTACTACCCAAAGCCAAGCACAGATACGCAGTATTTT. Its protein is CASSYYPKPSTDTQYF.

The table lists this clonotype with many counts. The J gene is TRBJ1-1, the V gene TRBV24-1; D call uncertain. CDR1 and CDR2 from the germline V gene are KGHDR and SFDVKD. The length of the CDR3 is 14 residues. V was shortened by 5 bases and J by 6 bases, with 15 bases between the two germline ends. CDR3 loop: CATSGEGPVSEAFF. DNA of the CDR3: TGTGCCACCAGTGGAGAGGGTCCCGTCTCTGAAGCTTTCTTT.

This clonotype was seen many times. This sequence joins TRBV11-2 and TRBJ2-1; 8 positions match TRBD1. The CDR3 runs 16 residues. Losses at the gene ends were 5 bases for V and 4 bases for J; bases not matched to a gene: 10. CDR1 and CDR2 (germline): SGHAT, FQNNGV. CDR3 nucleotides: TGTGCCAGCAGCACCCGACAGGGGCCCCGGTACAATGAGCAGTTCTTC. It codes for CASSTRQGPRYNEQFF.

This clonotype appeared many times. V usage is TRBV6-1 and J usage is TRBJ1-3, with D unclear. This CDR3 contains 15 residues. Germline V gene data show CDR1 as MNHNS and CDR2 as SASEGT. Trimming removed 3 bases from V and 0 bases from J, with 9 bases in between. As DNA, the CDR3 is TGTGCCAGCAGTGAGCAACCGGGCTCTGGAAACACCATATATTTT. Protein: CASSEQPGSGNTIYF.

This clonotype has more than one count but fewer than ten. The chain joins TRBV24-1 to TRBJ2-2; 7 nucleotides agree with TRBD2. The CDR3 length is 20 residues. Trimming removed 0 bases from V and 5 bases from J; junction bases left unmatched: 17. CDR1 KGHDR and CDR2 SFDVKD come from the germline V gene. The CDR3 loop is CATSDLPPLGWEGKTGELFF. For the CDR3, the DNA is TGTGCCACCAGTGATTTGCCCCCCCTGGGATGGGAGGGTAAGACCGGGGAGCTGTTTTTT.